Listed here is a single T cell receptor (beta chain). The sample belongs to a study of patients and donors after allogeneic stem cell transplantation. After removal of 2 bases from V and 0 bases from J, the junction contained 7 bases not matched to a gene. Germline CDR1 is MGHRA and CDR2 is YSYEKL. The CDR3 is 16 amino acids. TCRdb ran MiXCR on the RT-PCR reads and lists one entry per CDR3 protein. This table holds some 960,000 distinct CDR3 sequences, around 17% found once. The chain recombines TRBV4-1 with TRBJ2-7; 7 nucleotides line up with TRBD2. This receptor was identified in a human donor who was either an allogeneic HSCT recipient or a stem cell or donor lymphocyte infusion donor (not recorded which). It is not recorded whose cells these are; they may come from a transplant donor. Sequences were obtained from blood, either unsorted or a sorted T cell fraction (not recorded which). As DNA, the CDR3 is TGCGCCAGCAGCCAACCACCTAGCGGTAACTCCTACGAGCAGTACTTC. The encoded protein is CASSQPPSGNSYEQYF.